This T cell receptor beta chain was observed in a study of shared clonotypes between healthy human individuals. Overall study context: Plates per donor: three CD4 naive, three CD4 memory, two CD8 naive, one CD8 memory.

Per the original methods: ImmunoSEQ supplied junction-only sequences lacking quality scores, so filtering was different. Here immunoSEQ multiplex PCR was the method, and the copy in TCRdb shows in-frame clones only, minus some. V, J and clone size are taken as reported in that table, and D and trimming were inferred from the DNA itself. The table has some 2.1 million clones, less than 95% seen once. The ends were cut back, 5 bases at V and 9 bases at J, with 11 bases in the middle. Germline V gene lookup returns CDR1 LNHDA and CDR2 SQIVND (reference sequence). The CDR3 runs 12 residues. Positively selected for CCR7, the CD45RO-negative cells used as naive CD8 cells excluded terminally differentiated effector memory CD45RA+ cells.

Sequenced: naive CD8+ T cells sorted from blood. This clonotype was obtained from a man younger than 30 in good health. The genes are TRBV19 and TRBJ2-1, with D possibly TRBD2 on 5 matching bases. The CDR3 here is CASSFRGFEQFF. CDR3 DNA: TGTGCCAGTAGTTTTCGGGGTTTTGAGCAGTTCTTC.